These 20 T cell receptor beta chains came from one sample sequenced in a study of cytomegalovirus exposure and HLA in healthy donors. Primers for the PCR totalled 60 Vbeta and 13 Jbeta. Data came from immunoSEQ multiplex PCR; TCRdb stores just in-frame clones and leaves some out. The repertoire holds about 87,000 clones, with about 7.6% as singletons. Sequenced: PBMCs. These receptors came from a man over 45 in good health and CMV-seronegative.

There are a few counts of this clone. The J gene is TRBJ1-2, the V gene TRBV28; 9 bases match TRBD1. CDR3 length: 15 amino acids. CDR1 MDHEN and CDR2 SYDVKM come from the germline V gene. V shed 6 bases and J 8 bases; nucleotides not matched to a gene: 13. CDR3 nucleotides: TGTGCCAGCAGGTGGGATATGGGACAGGGCGGCGGCTACACCTTC. Its translation: CASRWDMGQGGGYTF.

This clone was observed a handful of times. The CDR3, as DNA: TGTGCCAGCAGGATGCTGGGACAGGACACTGAAGCTTTCTTT. Translated, it gives CASRMLGQDTEAFF. The chain uses TRBV28 and TRBJ1-1; TRBD1 aligns across 8 bases. The CDR3 has 14 residues. V shed 6 bases and J 3 bases; nucleotides not matched to a gene: 6. The germline V gene encodes CDR1 MDHEN and CDR2 SYDVKM.

The table lists this clone with a few counts. DNA of the CDR3: TGTGCCAGCACGGGATCCCGGGACAGACGAAGCAATCAGCCCCAGCATTTT. Amino acids: CASTGSRDRRSNQPQHF. This chain links TRBV28 with TRBJ1-5; 7 nucleotides agree with TRBD1. CDR1 is MDHEN, CDR2 SYDVKM, per germline. The V and J ends lost 7 bases and 1 base, in that order; junction bases with no gene match: 13. The length of the CDR3 is 17 residues. Full variable domain (remainder filled in from reference TRBV28 and TRBJ1-5): DVKVTQSSRYLVKRTGEKVFLECVQDMDHENMFWYRQDPGLGLRLIYFSYDVKMKEKGDIPEGYSVSREKKERFSLILESASTNQTSMYLCASTGSRDRRSNQPQHFGDGTRLSIL.

This clone was seen a handful of times. The chain recombines TRBV4-1 with TRBJ2-3; perhaps TRBD2 as D (5 bases). CDR1 is MGHRA, CDR2 YSYEKL, per germline. The length of the CDR3 is 17 residues. V dropped 2 bases and J dropped 2 bases, with 17 bases sitting between them. CDR3 DNA sequence: TGCGCCAGCAGCCAACCAACGGGGTCCGGGTTCACAGATACGCAGTATTTT. It is translated as CASSQPTGSGFTDTQYF.

Only one count was recorded for this clone. The rearrangement joins TRBV27 to TRBJ2-6; a possible D gene is TRBD2 (6 bases). V lost 3 bases and J 4 bases, leaving 13 bases between the germline ends. CDR1 is MNHEY, CDR2 SMNVEV, per germline (reference sequence). The CDR3 is 16 amino acids. CDR3 sequence (DNA): TGTGCCAGCAGTTTGGAGGGTCCAGGGGGGGCCAACGTCCTGACTTTC. Encoded protein: CASSLEGPGGANVLTF.

The V gene is TRBV4-3, the J gene TRBJ1-1; no definite D call. V was shortened by 0 bases and J by 4 bases, with 9 bases between the two germline ends. The CDR3 contains 14 residues. Germline V gene data show CDR1 as LGHNA and CDR2 as YSLEER. The CDR3 here is CASSQDHGGTEAFF. CDR3 nucleotides: TGCGCCAGCAGCCAAGATCATGGAGGCACTGAAGCTTTCTTT.

The chain is built from TRBV7-9 and TRBJ1-1; possible D gene TRBD1, 5 bases. The CDR3 totals 14 residues. Trimming shortened V by 5 bases and J by 3 bases, and 13 bases separated the two germline ends. Germline CDR1 reads SEHNR; CDR2 reads FQNEAQ (reference sequence). CDR3 nucleotide sequence: TGTGCCAGCAGCCCAGGGAGGTCGGACACTGAAGCTTTCTTT. This codes for CASSPGRSDTEAFF.

The V call is TRBV5-5, the J call TRBJ2-7; D gene uncertain. CDR1 is SGHKS, CDR2 YYEKEE, per germline (reference sequence). The V gene lost 1 base and the J gene lost 6 bases, with 8 bases spanning the gap. This CDR3 region has 12 residues. CDR3 protein: CASSLFSSEQYF. Here the CDR3 DNA reads TGTGCCAGCAGCTTGTTCTCTTCCGAGCAGTACTTC.

V usage is TRBV6-5 and J usage is TRBJ1-5; TRBD1 matches 9 bases. Germline CDR1 MNHEY, CDR2 SVGAGI. Germline trimming cut 5 bases from V and 5 bases from J; bases unmatched to any gene: 4. This CDR3 has 14 residues. The CDR3, as DNA: TGTGCCAGCAGTCTCGGACAGGGGCATCAGCCCCAGCATTTT. It encodes CASSLGQGHQPQHF.

V gene TRBV27 combines with J gene TRBJ2-2; D gene ambiguous. Between the trimmed V and J ends, which lost 7 bases and 6 bases, there was a span of 18 bases. The CDR3 contains 15 residues. Germline loops: CDR1 MNHEY, CDR2 SMNVEV (reference sequence). CDR3 nucleotides: TGTGCCAGCACCGCCCAAGCGCAGTACGCCGGGGAGCTGTTTTTT. Protein product: CASTAQAQYAGELFF.

By its share, this clone is medium-sized (0.01 to 0.1%). The V gene is TRBV4-3, the J gene TRBJ2-1; 10 positions match TRBD1. V lost 0 bases and J lost 8; bases outside the gene matches: 4. The V gene's germline CDR1 is LGHNA and CDR2 YSLEER. There are 15 residues in the CDR3. The CDR3 loop reads CASSQEGQGLHEQFF. The DNA of the CDR3 is TGCGCCAGCAGCCAAGAGGGACAGGGGTTACATGAGCAGTTCTTC.

The genes are TRBV6-6 and TRBJ1-1; 9 nucleotides match TRBD1. Trimming removed 9 bases from V and 5 bases from J; junction bases left unmatched: 7. The germline V gene encodes CDR1 MNHNY and CDR2 SVGAGI (reference sequence). The CDR3 length is 13 residues. The CDR3 loop reads CASGDRAGTEAFF. The CDR3 region has the DNA TGTGCCAGTGGGGACAGGGCGGGTACTGAAGCTTTCTTT.

This clone has more than one count but fewer than ten. The chain joins TRBV15 to TRBJ2-3, with TRBD1 matching 7 bases. The V and J ends lost 0 bases and 0 bases, in that order; junction bases with no gene match: 3. CDR1 is LNHNV and CDR2 is YYDKDF in the germline V gene (reference sequence). The CDR3 covers 16 residues. CDR3 sequence: CATSRERGLSTDTQYF. The CDR3 bases are TGTGCCACCAGCAGAGAGAGGGGGCTTAGCACAGATACGCAGTATTTT.

The CDR3 nucleotides read TGTGCCAGCCGGGACACTCTTGCCGGGGAGCTGTTTTTT. Its translation is CASRDTLAGELFF. V is TRBV28 and J is TRBJ2-2; D might be TRBD1 (6 bases). The CDR3 spans 13 residues. Between the trimmed V and J ends, which lost 8 bases and 6 bases, there was a span of 13 bases. Germline CDR1 reads MDHEN; CDR2 reads SYDVKM. The variable domain in full, completed from reference TRBV28 and TRBJ2-2, reads DVKVTQSSRYLVKRTGEKVFLECVQDMDHENMFWYRQDPGLGLRLIYFSYDVKMKEKGDIPEGYSVSREKKERFSLILESASTNQTSMYLCASRDTLAGELFFGEGSRLTVL.

This clone was picked up a small number of times. The rearrangement links TRBV5-1 to TRBJ1-1; a weak D match, TRBD1 (6 bases). The ends were cut back, 4 bases at V and 7 bases at J, with 14 bases in the middle. This CDR3 spans 13 amino acids. CDR1 SGHRS and CDR2 YFSETQ come from the germline V gene. The DNA of the CDR3 is TGCGCCAGCAGCGTTCGGAGGGGGGGTGAAGCTTTCTTT. Residues: CASSVRRGGEAFF.

The rearrangement uses TRBV19 and TRBJ2-2, with 9 bases aligning to TRBD1. Germline-derived CDR1 and CDR2 are LNHDA and SQIVND (reference sequence). The length of the CDR3 is 17 residues. Germline trimming cut 7 bases from V and 0 bases from J; bases unmatched to any gene: 9. The CDR3: CASTQQGATSNTGELFF. DNA of the CDR3: TGTGCCAGTACGCAACAGGGGGCGACTTCGAACACCGGGGAGCTGTTTTTT. Using reference TRBV19 and TRBJ2-2 for the parts outside the CDR3, the full variable domain is DGGITQSPKYLFRKEGQNVTLSCEQNLNHDAMYWYRQDPGQGLRLIYYSQIVNDFQKGDIAEGYSVSREKKESFPLTVTSAQKNPTAFYLCASTQQGATSNTGELFFGEGSRLTVL.

This clone occurred a few times. This chain joins TRBV7-3 and TRBJ2-6; tentatively, D is TRBD1 (6 bases). In germline, CDR1 is SGHTA, CDR2 FQGTGA. The CDR3 covers 16 residues. V was shortened by 4 bases and J by 0 bases, with 10 bases between the two germline ends. CDR3 residues: CASSSGQSSGANVLTF. The DNA for the CDR3 is TGTGCCAGCAGCTCCGGACAGTCCTCTGGGGCCAACGTCCTGACTTTC.

The table lists this clone with a few counts. The chain links TRBV14 to TRBJ2-7; D is unclear. V shed 2 bases and J shed 7 bases, with 9 bases lying between them. Germline V gene lookup returns CDR1 SGHDN and CDR2 FVKESK. This CDR3 has 12 residues. The CDR3 DNA reads as TGTGCCAGCAGCCAAACCCCTCGGGAGCAGTACTTC. Translated, it gives CASSQTPREQYF.

The chain links TRBV7-3 to TRBJ2-5, with D perhaps matching TRBD1 (6 bases). The V and J ends lost 5 bases and 1 base respectively, with 8 bases between them. Germline V lookup: CDR1 SGHTA, CDR2 FQGTGA. The CDR3 totals 13 residues. This chain's CDR3 is CASSARGQETQYF. CDR3 DNA: TGTGCCAGCAGCGCCAGGGGCCAAGAGACCCAGTACTTC. Using reference TRBV7-3 and TRBJ2-5 for the parts outside the CDR3, the full variable domain is GAGVSQTPSNKVTEKGKYVELRCDPISGHTALYWYRQSLGQGPEFLIYFQGTGAADDSGLPNDRFFAVRPEGSVSTLKIQRTERGDSAVYLCASSARGQETQYFGPGTRLLVL.

In its sample, this clone was seen a few times. The rearrangement links TRBV4-3 to TRBJ2-2; 7 positions agree with TRBD1. The CDR3 is 16 amino acids. V shed 1 base, J shed 5 bases, and the junction held 7 bases outside the gene matches. Germline-derived CDR1 and CDR2 are LGHNA and YSLEER. For the CDR3, the DNA is TGCGCCAGCAGCCAAGTTCCGGGACAGCAGACCGGGGAGCTGTTTTTT. It is translated as CASSQVPGQQTGELFF.